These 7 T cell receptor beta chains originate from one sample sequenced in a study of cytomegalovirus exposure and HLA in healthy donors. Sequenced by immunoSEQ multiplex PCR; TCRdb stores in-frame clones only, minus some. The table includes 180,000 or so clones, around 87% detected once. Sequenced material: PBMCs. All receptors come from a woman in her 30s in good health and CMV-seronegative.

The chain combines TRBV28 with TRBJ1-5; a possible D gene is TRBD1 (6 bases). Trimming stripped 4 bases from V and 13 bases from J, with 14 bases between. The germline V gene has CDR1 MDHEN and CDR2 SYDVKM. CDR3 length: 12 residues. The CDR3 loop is CASSSVVDSQHF. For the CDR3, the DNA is TGTGCCAGCAGTTCGGTGGTGGACAGTCAGCATTTT.

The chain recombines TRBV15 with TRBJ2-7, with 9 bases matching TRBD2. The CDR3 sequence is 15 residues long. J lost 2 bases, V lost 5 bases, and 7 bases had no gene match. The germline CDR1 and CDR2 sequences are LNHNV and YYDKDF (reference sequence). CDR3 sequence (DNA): TGTGCCACCAGCCGAGGCGGGGGGGCCCCCTACGAGCAGTACTTC. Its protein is CATSRGGGAPYEQYF.

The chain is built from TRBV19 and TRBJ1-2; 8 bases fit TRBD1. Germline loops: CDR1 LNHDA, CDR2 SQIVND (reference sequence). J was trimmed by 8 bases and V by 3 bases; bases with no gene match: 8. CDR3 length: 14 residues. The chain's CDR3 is CASSIRDRGGGYTF. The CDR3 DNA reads TGTGCCAGTAGTATCCGTGACAGGGGCGGAGGCTACACCTTC.

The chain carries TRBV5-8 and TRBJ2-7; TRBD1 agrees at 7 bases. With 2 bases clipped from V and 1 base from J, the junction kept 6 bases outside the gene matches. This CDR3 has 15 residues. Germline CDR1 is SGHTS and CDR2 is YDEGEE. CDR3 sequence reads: CASSLRDSPSYEQYF. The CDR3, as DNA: TGTGCCAGCAGCTTACGGGACAGTCCATCCTACGAGCAGTACTTC.

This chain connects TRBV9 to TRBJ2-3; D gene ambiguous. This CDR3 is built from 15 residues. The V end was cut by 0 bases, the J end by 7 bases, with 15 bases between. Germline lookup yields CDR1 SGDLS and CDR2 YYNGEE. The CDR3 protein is CASSVGIGFFNTQYF. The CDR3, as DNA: TGTGCCAGCAGCGTAGGGATCGGGTTCTTTAATACGCAGTATTTT.

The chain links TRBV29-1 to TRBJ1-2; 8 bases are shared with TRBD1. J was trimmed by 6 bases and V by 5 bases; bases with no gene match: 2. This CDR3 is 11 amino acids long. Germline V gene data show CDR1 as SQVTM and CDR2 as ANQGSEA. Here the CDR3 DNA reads TGCAGCGTTCAGACAGGGGATGGCTACACCTTC. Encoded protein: CSVQTGDGYTF.

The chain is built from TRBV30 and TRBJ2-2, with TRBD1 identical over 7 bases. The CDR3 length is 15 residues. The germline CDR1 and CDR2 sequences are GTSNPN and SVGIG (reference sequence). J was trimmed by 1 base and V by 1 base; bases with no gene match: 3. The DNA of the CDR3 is TGTGCCTGGAGTGCAGACAGGGTGAACACCGGGGAGCTGTTTTTT. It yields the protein CAWSADRVNTGELFF.